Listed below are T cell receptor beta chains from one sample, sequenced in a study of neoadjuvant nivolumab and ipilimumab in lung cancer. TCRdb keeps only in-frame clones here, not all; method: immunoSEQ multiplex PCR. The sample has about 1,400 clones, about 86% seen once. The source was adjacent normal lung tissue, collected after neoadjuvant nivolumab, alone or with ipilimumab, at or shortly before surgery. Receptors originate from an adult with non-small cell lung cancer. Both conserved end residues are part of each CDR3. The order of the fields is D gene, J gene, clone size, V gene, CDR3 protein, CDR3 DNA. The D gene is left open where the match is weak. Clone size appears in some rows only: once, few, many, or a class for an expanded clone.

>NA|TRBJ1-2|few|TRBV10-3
CAISDRPLSGYTF
TGTGCCATCAGTGACAGGCCCTTGAGCGGCTACACCTTC
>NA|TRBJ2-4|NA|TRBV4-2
CASSQGGSLAKNIQYF
TGTGCCAGCAGCCAAGGGGGCAGTTTAGCCAAAAACATTCAGTACTTC
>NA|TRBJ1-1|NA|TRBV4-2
CASSHLEGPLMNTEAFF
TGTGCCAGCAGCCACCTAGAAGGCCCCCTCATGAACACTGAAGCTTTCTTT
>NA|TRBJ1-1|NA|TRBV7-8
CASSPRTVNTEAFF
TGTGCCAGCAGCCCGCGGACGGTGAACACTGAAGCTTTCTTT
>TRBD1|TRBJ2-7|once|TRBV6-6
CASSTPDRRYEQYF
TGTGCCAGCAGTACCCCGGACAGGCGTTACGAGCAGTACTTC
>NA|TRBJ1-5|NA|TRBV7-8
CASSLEGTYQPQHF
TGTGCCAGCAGCTTAGAGGGGACGTATCAGCCCCAGCATTTT
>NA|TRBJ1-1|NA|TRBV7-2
CASSVSVPRAEAFF
TGTGCCAGCAGCGTTTCCGTACCTCGAGCTGAAGCTTTCTTT
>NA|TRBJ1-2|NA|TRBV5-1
CASSLDANYGYTF
TGCGCCAGCAGCTTGGATGCTAACTATGGCTACACCTTC
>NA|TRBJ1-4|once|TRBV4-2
CASSQVGGEKEKLFF
TGTGCCAGCAGCCAAGTAGGGGGGGAAAAGGAAAAACTGTTTTTT
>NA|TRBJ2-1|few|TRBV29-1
CSVVRQSNEQFF
TGCAGCGTTGTAAGACAGAGCAATGAGCAGTTCTTC
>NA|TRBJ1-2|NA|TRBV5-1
CASSLDGTSTSGGYTF
TGCGCCAGCAGCTTGGACGGAACCTCTACCTCCGGTGGCTACACCTTC
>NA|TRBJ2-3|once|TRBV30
CAPWAFSTDTQYF
TGTGCCCCCTGGGCCTTTAGCACAGATACGCAGTATTTT
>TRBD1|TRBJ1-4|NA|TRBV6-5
CASSYSPGGGEKLFF
TGTGCCAGCAGTTACTCGCCAGGGGGCGGTGAAAAACTGTTTTTT
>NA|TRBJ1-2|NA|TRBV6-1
CAIRKIGYTF
TGTGCCATCCGCAAGATCGGCTACACCTTC
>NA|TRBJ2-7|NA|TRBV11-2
CASSLVKGVYEQYF
TGTGCCAGCAGCTTAGTAAAGGGAGTCTACGAGCAGTACTTC
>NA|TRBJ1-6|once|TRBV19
CASSLQVARGNSPLHF
TGTGCCAGTAGTCTGCAGGTCGCAAGGGGTAATTCACCCCTCCACTTT
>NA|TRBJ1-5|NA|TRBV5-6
CASSRGTLNQPQHF
TGTGCCAGCAGCCGAGGGACGCTTAATCAGCCCCAGCATTTT
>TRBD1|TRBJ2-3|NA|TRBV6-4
CASSDGQGTDTQYF
TGTGCCAGCAGTGACGGACAGGGCACAGATACGCAGTATTTT